Reported below is one T cell receptor beta chain. What it binds is unknown. The read stops 3 residues short of the end of the CDR3; the missing end is completed from the germline J gene. The table came from immunoSEQ multiplex PCR; TCRdb's copy has only in-frame clones and leaves some out. Its table lists approximately 30,000 clones. The sample comes from a study of T cells in women clearing cervical HPV infection. Study-wide background: With HLA typing for only a few women, HLA confounding remains possible. The study, taken as a whole, reports: CIN3+ cases had significantly higher TCR repertoire richness than controls, but evenness did not differ.

Deletions cut 9 bases from V and 2 bases from J, with 13 bases between. The CDR3 consists of 13 residues. The germline V gene has CDR1 MGHRA and CDR2 YSYEKL. The sequence was collected from a woman aged 18-70 years with a cervical HPV16 infection that either progressed to CIN3+ or cleared (not recorded which). The gene calls are TRBV4-1 and TRBJ2-5; a possible D gene is TRBD2 (6 bases). Material: blood buffy coat. Incomplete CDR3 DNA: TGCGCCAGTGCCGGTGGAGGGCAAGAGACC. This gives the protein CASAGGGQET. The whole CDR3 is CASAGGGQETQYF.